This T cell receptor beta chain was observed in a study of glioma-infiltrating T cells. V lost 2 bases, J lost 5 bases, and 13 bases lay in between. The CDR3 is 14 residues long. Per the germline V gene, CDR1 is DFQATT and CDR2 is SNEGSKA (reference sequence). Using RNA template, CDR3s of TCR alpha and beta were amplified with iRepertoire arm-PCR. TCRdb reprocessed the multiplex PCR reads with MiXCR, giving one entry per CDR3 protein. The table records 110,000 or so distinct CDR3 sequences, 20% to 25% of them present only once. Sample: glioma tissue, nonneoplastic brain tissue, or PBMCs (not recorded which). The chain is built from TRBV20-1 and TRBJ2-1; D gene ambiguous. This receptor was obtained from a human donor with low-grade glioma or glioblastoma, undergoing nonglioma brain surgery, or in good health (not recorded which). CDR3 sequence: CSARNRIIHNEQFF. The CDR3 DNA is TGCAGTGCTAGAAACCGGATAATCCACAATGAGCAGTTCTTC.